Listed here are 28 T cell receptor beta chains from one sample, sequenced in a study of T cell changes during pregnancy in multiple sclerosis. TCRdb keeps only in-frame clones here, not all; method: immunoSEQ multiplex PCR. The sample holds roughly 75,000 clones, about 91% seen once. The sequenced sample was peripheral blood, obtained before pregnancy. All receptors derive from a female donor with multiple sclerosis, enrolled in a pregnancy study.

The chain employs TRBV27 and TRBJ1-1; D is uncertain. The CDR3 is 16 amino acids. The germline V gene has CDR1 MNHEY and CDR2 SMNVEV (reference sequence). Trimming took off 2 bases at V and 2 bases at J, with 15 bases between the two ends. The CDR3 DNA reads as TGTGCCAGCAGTTTAAAATCTAGAGGGATTAACACTGAAGCTTTCTTT. Its protein product is CASSLKSRGINTEAFF.

This clone was recorded once. The gene calls are TRBV6-1 and TRBJ1-2; D unresolved. Per the germline V gene, CDR1 is MNHNS and CDR2 is SASEGT. The CDR3 spans 13 residues. Trimming took 0 bases from V and 5 from J, leaving 7 bases between them. The CDR3 DNA reads TGTGCCAGCAGTGAAGCGGGAGGGTATGGCTACACCTTC. Translated: CASSEAGGYGYTF.

The chain carries TRBV4-2 and TRBJ2-1; 8 bases line up with TRBD1. The J segment lost 0 bases and the V segment lost 3 bases, leaving 1 base of the junction unmatched. The CDR3 is 15 amino acids. Germline-derived CDR1 and CDR2 are LGHNA and YNFKEQ. The DNA for the CDR3 is TGTGCCAGCAGCCATGACAGGGGCTCCTACAATGAGCAGTTCTTC. Residues: CASSHDRGSYNEQFF.

This rearrangement joins TRBV5-1 to TRBJ2-7; the D gene is possibly TRBD2 (5 bases). The CDR3 covers 14 residues. Germline loops: CDR1 SGHRS, CDR2 YFSETQ. V was trimmed by 4 bases and J by 2 bases, leaving 13 bases between them. This CDR3 reads CASSRRARTYEQYF. The CDR3 nucleotides are TGCGCCAGCAGCCGGCGGGCGAGGACCTACGAGCAGTACTTC.

CDR3 coding DNA: TGTGCCAGTAGTATAAGAGGGGCGGGAGCGGATACGCAGTATTTT. It is translated as CASSIRGAGADTQYF. V gene TRBV19 combines with J gene TRBJ2-3; TRBD2 matches 7 bases. Per germline, CDR1 LNHDA and CDR2 SQIVND (reference sequence). The CDR3 length is 15 residues. Unmatched junction bases numbered 8, after V lost 2 bases and J lost 6 bases.

V gene TRBV29-1 combines with J gene TRBJ1-2; D remains ambiguous. This CDR3 is 9 amino acids long. Trimming stripped 4 bases from V and 7 bases from J, with 4 bases between. Germline CDR1 reads SQVTM; CDR2 reads ANQGSEA. The CDR3 sequence is CSVVAGYTF. The CDR3, as DNA: TGCAGCGTTGTAGCTGGCTACACCTTC.

The rearrangement links TRBV21-1 to TRBJ1-4; the table's D call, TRBD1, was not checked against the DNA. TRBV21-1 is given as a pseudogene. The CDR3 is 15 amino acids. Here the CDR3 reads CASSKSRDRDEKLFF. CDR3 bases: TGTGCCAGCAGCAAATCGCGGGACAGGGATGAAAAACTGTTTTTT.

The genes are TRBV5-4 and TRBJ1-2, with a possible D match to TRBD1 (6 bases). CDR1 is SGHNT and CDR2 is YYREEE in the germline V gene (reference sequence). The CDR3 has 14 amino acids. V was clipped by 0 bases and J by 2 bases, with 8 bases between them. CDR3 amino acids: CASSLAGANYGYTF. The CDR3 nucleotides are TGTGCCAGCAGCTTGGCAGGGGCAAACTATGGCTACACCTTC.

The V and J genes are TRBV28 and TRBJ1-1; a weak D match, TRBD1 (6 bases). The ends were cut back, 0 bases at V and 3 bases at J, with 11 bases in the middle. This CDR3 contains 15 residues. Germline V gene data show CDR1 as MDHEN and CDR2 as SYDVKM. The CDR3 DNA follows: TGTGCCAGCAGTTTATGGGCAGGGGTGTACACTGAAGCTTTCTTT. As protein: CASSLWAGVYTEAFF.

The CDR3 sequence is CASSRTGDSYNEQFF. In nucleotides, the CDR3 is TGTGCCAGCAGCCGTACAGGGGACTCCTACAATGAGCAGTTCTTC. The rearrangement uses TRBV7-3 and TRBJ2-1; 7 bases fit TRBD1. The ends lost 5 bases at V and 0 bases at J; junction bases unmatched: 4. Per the germline V gene, CDR1 is SGHTA and CDR2 is FQGTGA. The length of the CDR3 is 15 residues.

The chain recombines TRBV28 with TRBJ2-5, with 11 bases fitting TRBD2. CDR3 length: 15 amino acids. Trimming at V came to 5 bases and at J to 7 bases, leaving 9 bases not matched to a gene. Germline CDR1 reads MDHEN; CDR2 reads SYDVKM. In nucleotides, the CDR3 is TGTGCCAGCAGTGGTAGCGGGGGGGCACACGGGACCCAGTACTTC. It is translated as CASSGSGGAHGTQYF.

The CDR3 nucleotides are TGTGCCAGCGGGGGCCTGACAGCAACTAATGAAAAACTGTTTTTT. Residues: CASGGLTATNEKLFF. The rearrangement uses TRBV2 and TRBJ1-4; D is perhaps TRBD1 (6 bases). Germline V lookup: CDR1 SNHLY, CDR2 FYNNEI. This CDR3 has 15 residues. Trimming cost V 8 bases and J 0 bases, with 13 bases left between them.

CDR3: CASSLGATRGNTIYF. In DNA, the CDR3 is TGCGCCAGCAGCTTGGGGGCGACAAGAGGAAACACCATATATTTT. J is TRBJ1-3 and V is TRBV5-1; D gene ambiguous. The V gene lost 0 bases and the J gene lost 4 bases, with 11 bases spanning the gap. The germline V gene has CDR1 SGHRS and CDR2 YFSETQ. CDR3 length: 15 amino acids.

This chain joins TRBV5-4 and TRBJ2-5, with 7 bases identical to TRBD1. J lost 5 bases, V lost 0 bases, and 4 bases had no gene match. The length of the CDR3 is 14 residues. The V gene's germline CDR1 is SGHNT and CDR2 YYREEE (reference sequence). The CDR3 here is CASSLGQGGETQYF. The CDR3 region has the DNA TGTGCCAGCAGCTTGGGACAGGGCGGGGAGACCCAGTACTTC.

J is TRBJ2-2 and V is TRBV28; D is perhaps TRBD2 (7 bases). CDR1 MDHEN and CDR2 SYDVKM come from the germline V gene. The ends were cut back, 7 bases at V and 0 bases at J, with 12 bases in the middle. CDR3 length: 15 amino acids. The CDR3 nucleotides read TGTGCCAGCATCCGAGGGGGGGCGAACACCGGGGAGCTGTTTTTT. Protein: CASIRGGANTGELFF.

This clone has just one count. The chain is built from TRBV29-1 and TRBJ1-1; maybe TRBD1 (6 bases). The germline V and J ends were trimmed by 6 bases and 3 bases, with 14 bases remaining between them. The germline gives CDR1 SQVTM, CDR2 ANQGSEA. The CDR3 contains 13 residues. The CDR3: CSVRGGGHTEAFF. In DNA form, the CDR3 reads TGCAGCGTGAGAGGGGGGGGTCACACTGAAGCTTTCTTT. Using reference TRBV29-1 and TRBJ1-1 for the parts outside the CDR3, the full variable domain is SAVISQKPSRDICQRGTSLTIQCQVDSQVTMMFWYRQQPGQSLTLIATANQGSEATYESGFVIDKFPISRPNLTFSTLTVSNMSPEDSSIYLCSVRGGGHTEAFFGQGTRLTVV.

V and J are TRBV28 and TRBJ1-6; 10 nucleotides agree with TRBD1. V lost 6 bases, J lost 10 bases, and 9 bases stayed unmatched. This CDR3 is 15 amino acids long. The V gene's germline CDR1 is MDHEN and CDR2 SYDVKM. The CDR3 loop reads CASSHPGQGHSPLHF. In DNA, the CDR3 is TGTGCCAGCAGCCATCCGGGACAGGGGCACTCACCCCTCCACTTT.

This sequence joins TRBV2 and TRBJ1-1, with 7 bases aligning to TRBD1. The length of the CDR3 is 16 residues. Germline CDR1 reads SNHLY; CDR2 reads FYNNEI. Trimming took 5 bases from V and 5 from J; bases not matched to a gene: 14. CDR3 DNA sequence: TGTGCCAGCAGTCGGGTAGGGGGCGCGGGAAAGACTGAAGCTTTCTTT. It encodes CASSRVGGAGKTEAFF. Complete variable domain (other parts from reference TRBV2 and TRBJ1-1): EPEVTQTPSHQVTQMGQEVILRCVPISNHLYFYWYRQILGQKVEFLVSFYNNEISEKSEIFDDQFSVERPDGSNFTLKIRSTKLEDSAMYFCASSRVGGAGKTEAFFGQGTRLTVV.

The gene calls are TRBV9 and TRBJ1-2; 7 bases map to TRBD1. This CDR3 contains 16 residues. Per germline, CDR1 SGDLS and CDR2 YYNGEE. Unmatched junction bases numbered 22, after V lost 4 bases and J lost 13 bases. The CDR3 sequence is CASSPLHIDRAEAATF. In DNA, the CDR3 is TGTGCCAGCAGCCCCCTCCATATAGACAGGGCCGAGGCCGCCACCTTC.

This chain links TRBV4-1 with TRBJ1-3; weak D call: TRBD1 (6 bases). V was cut by 4 bases and J by 4 bases, with 8 bases left in between. Looked up from germline, CDR1 is MGHRA and CDR2 is YSYEKL. This CDR3 has 13 residues. CDR3 nucleotides: TGCGCCAGCAGCCCCGGACAGGGAAACACCATATATTTT. Protein: CASSPGQGNTIYF.

The J gene is TRBJ2-1, the V gene TRBV7-9; 8 bases match TRBD2. The germline CDR1 and CDR2 sequences are SEHNR and FQNEAQ (reference sequence). The V gene end was trimmed by 1 base and the J gene end by 7 bases; junction bases not matched to a gene: 6. This CDR3 has 15 amino acids. The CDR3 region has the DNA TGTGCCAGCAGCTTAGGGAGCGGGGGAGCGAATGAGCAGTTCTTC. It codes for CASSLGSGGANEQFF.

The chain has TRBV9 and TRBJ2-1; weak D call: TRBD1 (5 bases). This CDR3 spans 17 amino acids. The V gene's germline CDR1 is SGDLS and CDR2 YYNGEE. The ends were cut back, 2 bases at V and 0 bases at J, with 15 bases in the middle. The DNA for the CDR3 is TGTGCCAGCAGCGTGGGGCCCCAGGTGTTCTCCTACAATGAGCAGTTCTTC. It yields the protein CASSVGPQVFSYNEQFF.

J is TRBJ2-5 and V is TRBV18, with D tentatively TRBD1 (6 bases). The CDR3 consists of 14 residues. V lost 2 bases and J lost 5, with 12 bases in between. Germline loops: CDR1 KGHSH, CDR2 LQKENI. This chain's CDR3 is CASSPGQGIETQYF. The DNA for the CDR3 is TGTGCCAGCTCACCAGGGCAGGGGATTGAGACCCAGTACTTC. The full variable domain, completed using reference TRBV18 and TRBJ2-5, is NAGVMQNPRHLVRRRGQEARLRCSPMKGHSHVYWYRQLPEEGLKFMVYLQKENIIDESGMPKERFSAEFPKEGPSILRIQQVVRGDSAAYFCASSPGQGIETQYFGPGTRLLVL.

The chain joins TRBV7-2 to TRBJ1-6; D is perhaps TRBD1 (6 bases). Germline CDR1 SGHTA, CDR2 FQGNSA. Trimming removed 5 bases from V and 11 bases from J, with 13 bases in between. CDR3 size: 13 residues. CDR3 in amino acids: CASSPHRETPLHF. The CDR3 DNA sequence: TGTGCCAGCAGCCCTCACAGGGAAACACCCCTCCACTTT.

This clone was seen once. This chain connects TRBV7-2 to TRBJ1-1; the D gene is possibly TRBD1 (5 bases). V was cut by 3 bases and J by 5 bases, with 13 bases left in between. The CDR3 totals 14 residues. CDR1 SGHTA and CDR2 FQGNSA come from the germline V gene. The CDR3 DNA is TGTGCCAGCAGCTTCCTCCAGGGCTGGACTGAAGCTTTCTTT. It is translated as CASSFLQGWTEAFF.

This clone has a handful of counts. The chain recombines TRBV9 with TRBJ1-1; 7 bases match TRBD1. Germline V lookup: CDR1 SGDLS, CDR2 YYNGEE. This CDR3 contains 14 residues. J was trimmed by 1 base and V by 4 bases; bases with no gene match: 4. Here the CDR3 DNA reads TGTGCCAGCAGCTCGGACAGGACGAACACTGAAGCTTTCTTT. Its translation: CASSSDRTNTEAFF.

The chain combines TRBV23-1 with TRBJ1-3; no firm D call. TRBV23-1 falls under the ORF class, with uncertain function. The CDR3 is 16 amino acids. V was clipped by 0 bases and J by 0 bases, with 9 bases between them. The CDR3 sequence: CASSQSAVYSGNTIYF. In DNA form, the CDR3 reads TGCGCCAGCAGTCAATCGGCGGTATACTCTGGAAACACCATATATTTT.

This sequence joins TRBV25-1 and TRBJ2-5; D remains ambiguous. The V end was cut by 3 bases, the J end by 5 bases, with 16 bases between. The CDR3 has 15 amino acids. The germline V gene encodes CDR1 MGHDK and CDR2 SYGVNS. The CDR3 here is CASSDMTLTSETQYF. The CDR3, as DNA: TGTGCCAGCAGTGACATGACACTTACCTCGGAGACCCAGTACTTC. Full variable domain (missing parts from reference TRBV25-1 and TRBJ2-5): EADIYQTPRYLVIGTGKKITLECSQTMGHDKMYWYQQDPGMELHLIHYSYGVNSTEKGDLSSESTVSRIRTEHFPLTLESARPSHTSQYLCASSDMTLTSETQYFGPGTRLLVL.